The source of this T cell receptor (beta chain) is a study of response to subunit inactivated influenza vaccine. The study, taken as a whole, reports: Each seasonal influenza vaccination, the authors suggested, recruits few new T cells.

One entry per CDR3 protein, called by TCRdb with MiXCR from the RT-PCR reads. The data hold about 650,000 distinct CDR3 sequences, with less than 15% observed a single time. This clonotype was observed many times. Its antigen is unidentified. The CDR3 extends over 14 amino acids. Germline-derived CDR1 and CDR2 are SGHDN and FVKESK. The ends were cut back, 1 base at V and 3 bases at J, with 10 bases in the middle. This specimen consisted of PBMCs from blood, obtained about 14 days before vaccination. The V gene is TRBV14, the J gene TRBJ2-7; TRBD1 is a possible D gene (6 bases). This TCR came from a man between 50 and 59 years old who received an inactivated influenza vaccine. CDR3: CASSQVGTHYEQYF. In nucleotides, the CDR3 is TGTGCCAGCAGCCAAGTGGGGACACACTACGAGCAGTACTTC.